Below are 17 T cell receptor beta chains sequenced from a single sample in a study of blood T cell repertoires in COVID-19. This table comes from immunoSEQ multiplex PCR, and its TCRdb copy is limited to in-frame clones, with some not included. The sample has around 190,000 clones, around 80% seen once. The sequencing input was peripheral blood. The receptors stem from a man aged 65-85 years with active or convalescent COVID-19.

The CDR3 reads CASRNGILYTGELFF. DNA of the CDR3: TGTGCCAGCAGGAACGGTATCCTATACACCGGGGAGCTGTTTTTT. The chain uses TRBV6-5 and TRBJ2-2, with D uncertain. The CDR3 length is 15 residues. Germline CDR1 reads MNHEY; CDR2 reads SVGAGI. Trimming shortened V by 6 bases and J by 3 bases, and 14 bases separated the two germline ends.

The rearrangement links TRBV18 to TRBJ1-5, with 7 bases lining up with TRBD1. Germline-derived CDR1 and CDR2 are KGHSH and LQKENI. Losses at the gene ends were 3 bases for V and 5 bases for J; bases not matched to a gene: 7. The CDR3 covers 15 residues. The CDR3 nucleotides are TGTGCCAGCTCACCCGAAACAGGGGTCGATCAGCCCCAGCATTTT. This translates into CASSPETGVDQPQHF. Filled out from reference TRBV18 and TRBJ1-5, the complete variable domain reads NAGVMQNPRHLVRRRGQEARLRCSPMKGHSHVYWYRQLPEEGLKFMVYLQKENIIDESGMPKERFSAEFPKEGPSILRIQQVVRGDSAAYFCASSPETGVDQPQHFGDGTRLSIL.

This clone was counted between two and nine times. The V call is TRBV5-1, the J call TRBJ1-6, with 8 bases lining up with TRBD1. The CDR3 spans 14 residues. The V and J ends lost 4 bases and 10 bases, in that order; junction bases with no gene match: 7. Germline CDR1 SGHRS, CDR2 YFSETQ. CDR3 protein: CASSHGQGESPLHF. The CDR3 DNA reads TGCGCCAGCAGCCATGGACAGGGAGAATCACCCCTCCACTTT.

The chain joins TRBV11-2 to TRBJ2-1; a possible D gene is TRBD2 (6 bases). Trimming pared 1 base from V and 9 bases from J, leaving 22 bases between. Germline values: CDR1 SGHAT, CDR2 FQNNGV. The CDR3 length is 17 residues. The CDR3 reads CASSLVKGTPIYGEQFF. The CDR3 DNA follows: TGTGCCAGCAGCTTAGTTAAAGGGACTCCGATATACGGTGAGCAGTTCTTC.

The chain has TRBV7-2 and TRBJ2-1; 7 positions match TRBD2. Germline CDR1 reads SGHTA; CDR2 reads FQGNSA. V lost 7 bases, J lost 1 base, and 13 bases stayed unmatched. This CDR3 region has 17 residues. CDR3 amino acids: CASTSNGQRGSYNEQFF. DNA for the CDR3: TGTGCCAGCACCTCAAACGGTCAGCGGGGATCCTACAATGAGCAGTTCTTC.

The V and J genes are TRBV6-2 or TRBV6-3 and TRBJ1-2; 8 positions match TRBD1. The V gene end was trimmed by 2 bases and the J gene end by 1 base; junction bases not matched to a gene: 15. The CDR3 has 19 amino acids. Germline CDR1 MNHEY, CDR2 SVGEGT. The CDR3 sequence is CASSYGEPGQDLFNYGYTF. CDR3 nucleotides: TGTGCCAGCAGTTACGGAGAACCGGGACAGGACCTTTTTAACTATGGCTACACCTTC.

The chain employs TRBV7-2 and TRBJ1-6; tentative D call: TRBD1 (6 bases). Trimming cost V 5 bases and J 6 bases, with 11 bases left between them. The CDR3 is 14 amino acids. The germline V gene encodes CDR1 SGHTA and CDR2 FQGNSA. CDR3 sequence: CASSQDSLNSPLHF. CDR3 nucleotides: TGTGCCAGCAGCCAGGACAGCCTTAATTCACCCCTCCACTTT.

The chain combines TRBV6-5 with TRBJ2-3; 8 bases agree with TRBD2. The CDR3 contains 14 residues. CDR1 MNHEY and CDR2 SVGAGI come from the germline V gene. V dropped 7 bases and J dropped 5; count of bases not matched to a gene: 8. CDR3 coding DNA: TGTGCCAGCAACCAGCGGGAGCGGGGAGATACGCAGTATTTT. Its protein product is CASNQRERGDTQYF.

V and J are TRBV3-1 (or the pseudogene TRBV3-2) and TRBJ2-7; D might be TRBD1 (6 bases). There are 14 residues in the CDR3. Trimming removed 4 bases from V and 6 bases from J, with 16 bases in between. The germline V gene has CDR1 LGHDT and CDR2 YNNKEL (reference sequence). CDR3 nucleotide sequence: TGTGCCAGCAGCCCCAGCGAGACAGGTGGCGAGCAGTACTTC. Translated, it gives CASSPSETGGEQYF.

The chain joins TRBV10-3 to TRBJ1-2; TRBD1 might be the D (5 bases). This CDR3 comprises 13 residues. V was clipped by 3 bases and J by 6 bases, with 11 bases between them. The V gene's germline CDR1 is ENHRY and CDR2 SYGVKD. The chain's CDR3 is CAISDLGGDGYTF. The CDR3 nucleotides read TGTGCCATCAGTGATTTGGGAGGGGATGGCTACACCTTC.

The chain has TRBV4-2 and TRBJ2-5, with D perhaps TRBD1 (7 bases). Germline V gene data show CDR1 as LGHNA and CDR2 as YNFKEQ. V lost 8 bases and J 3 bases, leaving 16 bases between the germline ends. The CDR3 runs to 14 residues. CDR3 coding DNA: TGTGCCAGCCCCCCCGGGGGACAGAAAGAGACCCAGTACTTC. Translation gives CASPPGGQKETQYF.

A single count supports this clone. The chain uses TRBV5-6 and TRBJ2-2; D perhaps matches TRBD2 (6 bases). This CDR3 comprises 15 residues. V was shortened by 3 bases and J by 5 bases, with 14 bases between the two germline ends. CDR1 and CDR2 from the germline V gene are SGHDT and YYEEEE. The CDR3 region is CASSSPRTITGELFF. The CDR3 DNA is TGTGCCAGCAGCTCCCCGAGGACTATTACCGGGGAGCTGTTTTTT.

This clone was seen a handful of times. The V and J genes are TRBV25-1 and TRBJ2-3; 8 bases align to TRBD1. Trimming took 6 bases from V and 5 from J; bases not matched to a gene: 7. Germline V gene sequence: CDR1 MGHDK, CDR2 SYGVNS. The CDR3 has 14 residues. The CDR3 nucleotides are TGTGCCAGCAGGGACAGGGTGGTCGGAGATACGCAGTATTTT. Its protein product is CASRDRVVGDTQYF. Full variable domain (rest looked up from reference TRBV25-1 and TRBJ2-3): EADIYQTPRYLVIGTGKKITLECSQTMGHDKMYWYQQDPGMELHLIHYSYGVNSTEKGDLSSESTVSRIRTEHFPLTLESARPSHTSQYLCASRDRVVGDTQYFGPGTRLTVL.

J is TRBJ2-7 and V is TRBV28; perhaps TRBD1 as D (6 bases). The CDR3 is 14 amino acids. Germline V gene data show CDR1 as MDHEN and CDR2 as SYDVKM. V lost 6 bases to trimming and J lost 6 bases, with 18 bases between them. CDR3 protein: CASRPGTPVLEQYF. The CDR3, as DNA: TGTGCCAGCAGACCCGGGACACCCGTCCTCGAGCAGTACTTC.

The rearrangement joins TRBV11-2 to TRBJ2-7; 9 nucleotides agree with TRBD2. V trimming: 5 bases; J trimming: 4 bases; junction bases outside the gene matches: 9. Germline lookup yields CDR1 SGHAT and CDR2 FQNNGV. This CDR3 region has 15 residues. CDR3 protein: CASSRIAGVQYEQYF. For the CDR3, the DNA is TGTGCCAGCAGCCGTATAGCGGGAGTGCAATACGAGCAGTACTTC.

There are many counts of this clone. Germline and junction disagree at one end, which may indicate a read error. The rearrangement links TRBV6-5 to TRBJ2-5, with D possibly matching TRBD1 (6 bases). This CDR3 spans 13 amino acids. Germline CDR1 MNHEY, CDR2 SVGAGI. The CDR3 DNA sequence: TGTGCCAGCAGCCAGGGGTCCCAAGGGACCCAGTACTTC. This translates into CASSQGSQGTQYF.

This clone has only a few counts. This chain links TRBV9 with TRBJ2-1; possibly TRBD2 for D (6 bases). The germline V gene has CDR1 SGDLS and CDR2 YYNGEE. The CDR3 extends over 15 amino acids. V gave up 3 bases and J gave up 1 base, with 11 bases separating them. The CDR3 sequence: CASSEGGKSYNEQFF. CDR3 in DNA: TGTGCCAGCAGCGAAGGCGGGAAATCCTACAATGAGCAGTTCTTC.